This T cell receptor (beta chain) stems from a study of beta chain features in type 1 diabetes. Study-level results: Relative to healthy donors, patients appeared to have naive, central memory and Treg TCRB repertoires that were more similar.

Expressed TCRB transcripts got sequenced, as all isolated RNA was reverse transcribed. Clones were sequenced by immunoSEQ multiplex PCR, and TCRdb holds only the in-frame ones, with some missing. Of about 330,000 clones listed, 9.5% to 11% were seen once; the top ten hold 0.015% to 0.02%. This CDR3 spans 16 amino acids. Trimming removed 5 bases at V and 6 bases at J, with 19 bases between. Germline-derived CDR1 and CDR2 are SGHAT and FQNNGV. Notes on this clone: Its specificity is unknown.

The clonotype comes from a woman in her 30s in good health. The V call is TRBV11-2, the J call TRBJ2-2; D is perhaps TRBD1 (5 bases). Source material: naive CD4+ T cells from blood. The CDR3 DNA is TGTGCCAGCAGCCCTTCTTGGGGCGGTATTGCCGGGGAGCTGTTTTTT. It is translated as CASSPSWGGIAGELFF.